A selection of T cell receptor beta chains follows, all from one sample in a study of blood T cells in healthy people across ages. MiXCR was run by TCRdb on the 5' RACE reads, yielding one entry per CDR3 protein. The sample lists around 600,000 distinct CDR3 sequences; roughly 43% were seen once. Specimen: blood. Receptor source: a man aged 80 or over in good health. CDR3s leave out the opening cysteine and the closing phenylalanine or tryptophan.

ASSYRLAEETQY	TRBV6-2/TRBV6-3	TRBJ2-5
ASSFRRLGGHNEQF	TRBV7-2	TRBJ2-1
ASSQDPSQPQH	TRBV4-1	TRBJ1-5
ASSQGSTGELF	TRBV6-5	TRBJ2-2
ASAAALNTEAF	TRBV12-3/TRBV12-4	TRBJ1-1
ASSVMAGKADQSQH	TRBV28	TRBJ1-5
SVPMSGGYGYT	TRBV29-1	TRBJ1-2
ASSHPDTQY	TRBV6-2/TRBV6-3	TRBJ2-3
AISGQGDINEQF	TRBV10-3	TRBJ2-1
ASSPRTSGGPGEQF	TRBV9	TRBJ2-1
ASSSPGLKNIQY	TRBV6-6	TRBJ2-4
ASSLERLVGVPDEQY	TRBV5-1	TRBJ2-7
ASSQGLDRGVYEQY	TRBV4-2	TRBJ2-7
ASSNPPGEQY	TRBV11-2	TRBJ2-3
ASSQDSLVGGPIYEQF	TRBV4-2	TRBJ2-1
VSSHGEGGPGDTQY	TRBV5-1	TRBJ2-3
SARYPWLAENNEQF	TRBV20-1	TRBJ2-1
ATQVGLAEETQY	TRBV3-1	TRBJ2-5
ASSSGLAVNTGELF	TRBV12-3/TRBV12-4	TRBJ2-2
ASSYSRWLLTKNIQY	TRBV6-2/TRBV6-3	TRBJ2-4
SVGTGGDEKLF	TRBV29-1	TRBJ1-4
ASSFSRRGSQTQY	TRBV28	NA
ASSSTLGMNTEAF	TRBV28	TRBJ1-1
ASSQPPGDEQF	TRBV12-3/TRBV12-4	TRBJ2-1
AIKDRTDSPLH	TRBV10-3	TRBJ1-6
ASRTGQGTYNEQF	TRBV5-1	TRBJ2-1
ASSFRQDTDTQY	TRBV5-5	TRBJ2-3
ASSSPKYNEQF	TRBV7-8	TRBJ2-1
ASSSRLAQDLDTQY	TRBV7-2	TRBJ2-3
ASSTPSSGGAQETQY	TRBV12-3/TRBV12-4	TRBJ2-5
ASNLQGEQF	TRBV25-1	TRBJ2-1
ASRDTTSGGGKTQY	TRBV10-2	NA
SARPSGLGQGTTGNQPQH	TRBV20-1	TRBJ1-5
ASSWGDSGGWNEQF	TRBV6-6	TRBJ2-1
ASSSRGQGASGANVLT	TRBV9	TRBJ2-6
SASHHDYGYT	TRBV20-1	TRBJ1-2
ASSRGVNEQF	TRBV6-5	TRBJ2-1
ASSVERGSHEQY	TRBV9	TRBJ2-7
SASREVGAF	TRBV20-1	TRBJ1-1
ASSSFRSRARGYGYT	TRBV7-8	TRBJ1-2